This T cell receptor (beta chain) was observed in a study of human T cells and chemical hapten exposure. About the study: Donors were sensitized with 2% DPC on the upper inner arm. Small discrepancies in pooled library volume mainly accounted for the varying TCR yields per sample. Study conclusions and caveats: Following DPC sensitization, TCRs present above 1 in 1000 frequency showed no change.

The sample holds many counts of this clonotype. The antigen is unknown. Unique molecular identifiers were attached to individual cDNA molecules within the library. One entry per CDR3 protein results from TCRdb running MiXCR on the RACE reads. Of more than 55,000 distinct CDR3 sequences listed, about 9.1% were seen once; the top ten hold less than 4%. CDR3 length: 15 amino acids. V gave up 3 bases and J gave up 7 bases; unmatched junction bases: 9. The time point here: patch test 1, 2 weeks after DPC sensitization. Specified treatment: therapeutic diphenylcyclopropenone sensitization with weekly scalp DPC.

The gene calls are TRBV12-3 or TRBV12-4 and TRBJ2-1, with 7 nucleotides matching TRBD1. The receptor was derived from a woman between 40 and 50 years old with alopecia areata. Some clones in this sample may be carry-over from other donors' samples. Sample: whole blood, taken in connection with sensitization to the hapten diphenylcyclopropenone (DPC). The DNA for the CDR3 is TGTGCCAGCAGTTTTGGACAGGACGGCGGGAATGAGCAGTTCTTC. Translation gives CASSFGQDGGNEQFF.